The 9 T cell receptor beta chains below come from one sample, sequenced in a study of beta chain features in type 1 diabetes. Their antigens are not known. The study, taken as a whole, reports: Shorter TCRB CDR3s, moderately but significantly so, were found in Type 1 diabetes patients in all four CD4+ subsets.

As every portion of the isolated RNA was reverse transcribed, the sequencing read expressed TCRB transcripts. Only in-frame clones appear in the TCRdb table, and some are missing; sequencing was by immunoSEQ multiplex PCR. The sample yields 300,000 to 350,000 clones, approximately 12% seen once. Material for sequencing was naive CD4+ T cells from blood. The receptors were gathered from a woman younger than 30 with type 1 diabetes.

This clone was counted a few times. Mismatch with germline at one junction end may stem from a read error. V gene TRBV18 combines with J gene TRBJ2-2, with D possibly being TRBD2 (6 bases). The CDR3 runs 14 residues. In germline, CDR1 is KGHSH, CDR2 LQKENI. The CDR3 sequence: CASSPQEGTGELFF. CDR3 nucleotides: TGTGCCAGCTCGCCACAGGAGGGGACCGGGGAGCTGTTTTTT.

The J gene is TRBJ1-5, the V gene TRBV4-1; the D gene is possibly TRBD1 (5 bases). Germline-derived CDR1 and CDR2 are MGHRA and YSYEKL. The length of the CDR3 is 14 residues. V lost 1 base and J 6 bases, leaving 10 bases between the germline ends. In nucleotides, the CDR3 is TGCGCCAGCAGCCAAGCTGGGGGACTTCAGCCCCAGCATTTT. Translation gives CASSQAGGLQPQHF.

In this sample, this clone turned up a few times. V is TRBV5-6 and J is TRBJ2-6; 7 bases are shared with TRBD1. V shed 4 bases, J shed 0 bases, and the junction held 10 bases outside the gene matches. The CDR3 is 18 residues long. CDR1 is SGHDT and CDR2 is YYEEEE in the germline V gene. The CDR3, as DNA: TGTGCCAGCAGCCCGAAACCGGGACAGAGCTCTGGGGCCAACGTCCTGACTTTC. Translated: CASSPKPGQSSGANVLTF.

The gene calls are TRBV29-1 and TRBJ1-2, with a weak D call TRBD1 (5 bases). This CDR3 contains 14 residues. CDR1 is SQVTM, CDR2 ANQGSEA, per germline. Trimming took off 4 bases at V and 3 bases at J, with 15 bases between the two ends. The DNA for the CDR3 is TGCAGCGTTGTGGGGGACTTGGGGGACTATGGCTACACCTTC. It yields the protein CSVVGDLGDYGYTF.

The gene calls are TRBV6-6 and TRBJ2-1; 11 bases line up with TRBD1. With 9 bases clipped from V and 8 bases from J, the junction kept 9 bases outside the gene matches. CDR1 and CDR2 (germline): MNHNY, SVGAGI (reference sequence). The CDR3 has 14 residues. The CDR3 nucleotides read TGTGCCAGTCAAGGACAGGGGGCGCCGTATGAGCAGTTCTTC. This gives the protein CASQGQGAPYEQFF.

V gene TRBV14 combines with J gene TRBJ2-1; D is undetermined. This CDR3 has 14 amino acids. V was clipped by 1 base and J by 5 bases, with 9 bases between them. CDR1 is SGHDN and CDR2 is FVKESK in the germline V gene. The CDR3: CASSQVTLHNEQFF. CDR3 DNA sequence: TGTGCCAGCAGCCAAGTTACGCTACACAATGAGCAGTTCTTC. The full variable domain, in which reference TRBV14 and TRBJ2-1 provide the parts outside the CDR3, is EAGVTQFPSHSVIEKGQTVTLRCDPISGHDNLYWYRRVMGKEIKFLLHFVKESKQDESGMPNNRFLAERTGGTYSTLKVQPAELEDSGVYFCASSQVTLHNEQFFGPGTRLTVL.

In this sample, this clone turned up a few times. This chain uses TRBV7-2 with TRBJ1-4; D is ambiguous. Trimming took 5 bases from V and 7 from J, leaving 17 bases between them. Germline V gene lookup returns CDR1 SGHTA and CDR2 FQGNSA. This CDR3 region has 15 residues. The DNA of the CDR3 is TGTGCCAGCAGCCCAGCAAGAGGTGTGACTGAAAAACTGTTTTTT. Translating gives CASSPARGVTEKLFF.

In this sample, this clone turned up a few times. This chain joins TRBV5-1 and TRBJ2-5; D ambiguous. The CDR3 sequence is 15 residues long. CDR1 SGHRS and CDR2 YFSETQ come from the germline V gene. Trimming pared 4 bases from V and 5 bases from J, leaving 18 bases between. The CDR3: CASSLGYSLYETQYF. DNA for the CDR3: TGCGCCAGCAGCCTCGGTTACAGTCTGTATGAGACCCAGTACTTC.

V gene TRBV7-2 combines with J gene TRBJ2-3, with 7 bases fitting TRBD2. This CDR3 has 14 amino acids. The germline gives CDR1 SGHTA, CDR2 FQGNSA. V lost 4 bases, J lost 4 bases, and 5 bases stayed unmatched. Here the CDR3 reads CASSYGLGADTQYF. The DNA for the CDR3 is TGTGCCAGCAGCTATGGACTAGGAGCAGATACGCAGTATTTT.